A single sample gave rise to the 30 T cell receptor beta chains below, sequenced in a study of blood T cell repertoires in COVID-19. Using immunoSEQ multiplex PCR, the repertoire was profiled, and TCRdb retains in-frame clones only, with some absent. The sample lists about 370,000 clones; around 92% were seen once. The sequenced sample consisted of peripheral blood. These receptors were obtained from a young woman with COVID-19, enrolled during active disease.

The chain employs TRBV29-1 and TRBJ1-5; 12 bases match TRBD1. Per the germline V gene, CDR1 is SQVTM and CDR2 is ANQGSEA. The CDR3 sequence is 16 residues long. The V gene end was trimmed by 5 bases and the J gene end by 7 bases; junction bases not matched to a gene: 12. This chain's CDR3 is CSVTVAGQGAEQPQHF. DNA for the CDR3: TGCAGCGTTACCGTCGCGGGACAGGGGGCTGAACAGCCCCAGCATTTT.

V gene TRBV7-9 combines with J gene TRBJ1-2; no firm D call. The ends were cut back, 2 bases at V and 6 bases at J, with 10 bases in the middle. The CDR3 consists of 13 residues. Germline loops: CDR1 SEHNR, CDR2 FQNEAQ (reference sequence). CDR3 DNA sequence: TGTGCCAGCAGCTTATACGTCGCGGATGGCTACACCTTC. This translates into CASSLYVADGYTF.

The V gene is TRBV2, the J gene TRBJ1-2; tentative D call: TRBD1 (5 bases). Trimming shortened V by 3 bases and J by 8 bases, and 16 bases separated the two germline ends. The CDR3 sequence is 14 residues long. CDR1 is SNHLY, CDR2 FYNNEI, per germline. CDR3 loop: CASSENRQRMGYTF. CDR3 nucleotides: TGTGCCAGCAGTGAGAACAGGCAGAGGATGGGCTACACCTTC.

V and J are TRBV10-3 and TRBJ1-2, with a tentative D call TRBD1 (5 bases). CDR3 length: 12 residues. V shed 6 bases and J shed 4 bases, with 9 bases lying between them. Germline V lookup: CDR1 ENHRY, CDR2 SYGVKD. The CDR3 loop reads CAISTGFYGYTF. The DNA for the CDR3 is TGTGCCATCAGCACAGGATTCTATGGCTACACCTTC.

CDR3 in amino acids: CATSREMEGTYGYTF. In DNA form, the CDR3 reads TGTGCCACCAGCAGAGAAATGGAGGGGACCTATGGCTACACCTTC. The chain recombines TRBV15 with TRBJ1-2, with a possible D match to TRBD1 (5 bases). Germline CDR1 reads LNHNV; CDR2 reads YYDKDF (reference sequence). CDR3 length: 15 residues. Deletions cut 0 bases from V and 4 bases from J, with 12 bases between.

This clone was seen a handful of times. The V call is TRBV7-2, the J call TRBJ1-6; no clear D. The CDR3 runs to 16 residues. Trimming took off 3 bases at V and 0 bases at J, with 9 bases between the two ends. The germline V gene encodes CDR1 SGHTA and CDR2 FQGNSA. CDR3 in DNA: TGTGCCAGCAGCTTCCAGGCGAGCTCCTATAATTCACCCCTCCACTTT. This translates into CASSFQASSYNSPLHF.

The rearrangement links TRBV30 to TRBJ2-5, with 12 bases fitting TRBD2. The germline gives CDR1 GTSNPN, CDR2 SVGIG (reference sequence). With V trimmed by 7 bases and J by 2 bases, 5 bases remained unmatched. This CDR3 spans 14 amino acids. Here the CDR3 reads CASRTSGTQETQYF. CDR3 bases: TGTGCCTCACGGACTAGCGGGACACAAGAGACCCAGTACTTC.

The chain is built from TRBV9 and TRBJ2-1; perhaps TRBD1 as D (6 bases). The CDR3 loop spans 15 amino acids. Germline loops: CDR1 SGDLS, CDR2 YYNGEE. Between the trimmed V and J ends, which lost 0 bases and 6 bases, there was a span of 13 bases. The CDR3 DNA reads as TGTGCCAGCAGCGTAGGCAGGGGAGTCCCCAATGAGCAGTTCTTC. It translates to CASSVGRGVPNEQFF.

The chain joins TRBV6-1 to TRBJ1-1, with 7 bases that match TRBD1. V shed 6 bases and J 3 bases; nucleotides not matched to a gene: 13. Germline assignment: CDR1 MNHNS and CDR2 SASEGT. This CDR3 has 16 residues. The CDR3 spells CASSERAWDSYTEAFF. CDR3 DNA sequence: TGTGCCAGCAGCGAACGGGCATGGGACAGCTACACTGAAGCTTTCTTT.

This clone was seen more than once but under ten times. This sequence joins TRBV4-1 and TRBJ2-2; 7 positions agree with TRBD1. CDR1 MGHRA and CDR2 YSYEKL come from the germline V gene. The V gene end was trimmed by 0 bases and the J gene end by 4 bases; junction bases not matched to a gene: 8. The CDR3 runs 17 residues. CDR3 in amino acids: CASSQEAGTALTGELFF. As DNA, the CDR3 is TGCGCCAGCAGCCAAGAGGCCGGGACAGCACTCACCGGGGAGCTGTTTTTT.

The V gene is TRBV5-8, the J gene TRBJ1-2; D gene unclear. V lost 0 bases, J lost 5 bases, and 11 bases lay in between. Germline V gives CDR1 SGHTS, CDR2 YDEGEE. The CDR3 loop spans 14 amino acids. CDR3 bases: TGTGCCAGCAGCTTGGTTGCCAGGTTGTATGGCTACACCTTC. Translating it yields CASSLVARLYGYTF.

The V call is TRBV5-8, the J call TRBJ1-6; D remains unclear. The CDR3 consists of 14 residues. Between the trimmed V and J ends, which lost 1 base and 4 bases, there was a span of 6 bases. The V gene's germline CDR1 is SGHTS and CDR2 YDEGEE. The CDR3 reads CASSLPQYNSPLHF. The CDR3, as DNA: TGTGCCAGCAGCTTGCCACAGTATAATTCACCCCTCCACTTT. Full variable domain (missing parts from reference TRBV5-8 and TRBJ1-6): EAGVTQSPTHLIKTRGQQATLRCSPISGHTSVYWYQQALGLGLQFLLWYDEGEERNRGNFPPRFSGRQFPNYSSELNVNALELEDSALYLCASSLPQYNSPLHFGNGTRLTVT.

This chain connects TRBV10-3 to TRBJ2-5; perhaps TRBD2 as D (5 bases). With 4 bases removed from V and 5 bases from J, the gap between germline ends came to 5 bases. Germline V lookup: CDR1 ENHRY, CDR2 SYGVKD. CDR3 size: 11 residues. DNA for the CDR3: TGTGCCATCAGTGGAGGGGAGACCCAGTACTTC. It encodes CAISGGETQYF.

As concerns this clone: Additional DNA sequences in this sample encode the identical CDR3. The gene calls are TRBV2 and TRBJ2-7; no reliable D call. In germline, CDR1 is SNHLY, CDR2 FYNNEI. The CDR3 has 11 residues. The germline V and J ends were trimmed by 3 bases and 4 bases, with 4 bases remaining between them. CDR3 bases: TGTGCCAGCAGTGATTCGTACGAGCAGTACTTC. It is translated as CASSDSYEQYF.

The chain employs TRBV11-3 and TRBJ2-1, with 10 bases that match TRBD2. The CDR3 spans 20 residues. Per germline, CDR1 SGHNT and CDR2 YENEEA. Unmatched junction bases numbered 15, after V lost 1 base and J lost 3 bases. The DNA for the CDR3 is TGTGCCAGCAGCTTAGTGGCTAGCGGGAGTGTAGAGGGGCTCTACAATGAGCAGTTCTTC. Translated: CASSLVASGSVEGLYNEQFF.

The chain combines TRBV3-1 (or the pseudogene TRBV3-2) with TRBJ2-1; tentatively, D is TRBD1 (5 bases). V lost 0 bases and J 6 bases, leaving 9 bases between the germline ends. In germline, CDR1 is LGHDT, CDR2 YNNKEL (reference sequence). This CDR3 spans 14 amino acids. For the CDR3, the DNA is TGTGCCAGCAGCCAAGAAGGCAGGGTCAATGAGCAGTTCTTC. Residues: CASSQEGRVNEQFF.

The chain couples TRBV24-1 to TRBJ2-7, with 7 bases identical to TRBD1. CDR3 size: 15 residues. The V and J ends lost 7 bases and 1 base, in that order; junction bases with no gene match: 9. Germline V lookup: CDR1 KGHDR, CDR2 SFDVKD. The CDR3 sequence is CATRDWPGGSYEQYV. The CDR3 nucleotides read TGTGCCACCAGGGACTGGCCAGGGGGATCCTACGAGCAGTACGTC.

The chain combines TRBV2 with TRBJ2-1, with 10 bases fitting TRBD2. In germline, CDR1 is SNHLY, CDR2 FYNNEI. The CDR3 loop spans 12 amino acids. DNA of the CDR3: TGTGCGAGCGGGGGGGATGACAATGAGCAGTTCTTC. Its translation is CASGGDDNEQFF. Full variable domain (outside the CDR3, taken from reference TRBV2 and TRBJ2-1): EPEVTQTPSHQVTQMGQEVILRCVPISNHLYFYWYRQILGQKVEFLVSFYNNEISEKSEIFDDQFSVERPDGSNFTLKIRSTKLEDSAMYFCASGGDDNEQFFGPGTRLTVL.

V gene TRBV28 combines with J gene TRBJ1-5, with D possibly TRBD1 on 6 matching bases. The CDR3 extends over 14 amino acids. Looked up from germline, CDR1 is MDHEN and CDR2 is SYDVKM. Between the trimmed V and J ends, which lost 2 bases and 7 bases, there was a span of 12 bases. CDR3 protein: CASSLEQGGQPQHF. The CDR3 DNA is TGTGCCAGCAGTTTAGAACAGGGTGGCCAGCCCCAGCATTTT.

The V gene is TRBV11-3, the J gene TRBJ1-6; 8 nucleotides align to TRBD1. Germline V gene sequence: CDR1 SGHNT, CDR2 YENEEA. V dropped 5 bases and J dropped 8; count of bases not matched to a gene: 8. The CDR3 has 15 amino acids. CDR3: CASSPRQGPDSPLHF. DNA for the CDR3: TGTGCCAGCAGCCCCCGACAGGGGCCGGATTCACCCCTCCACTTT.

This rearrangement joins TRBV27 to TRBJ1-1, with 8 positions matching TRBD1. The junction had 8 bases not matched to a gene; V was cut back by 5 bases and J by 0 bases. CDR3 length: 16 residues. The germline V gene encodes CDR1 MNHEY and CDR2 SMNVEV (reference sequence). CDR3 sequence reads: CASSPRQGLMNTEAFF. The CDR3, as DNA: TGTGCCAGCAGTCCGCGACAGGGGCTCATGAACACTGAAGCTTTCTTT.

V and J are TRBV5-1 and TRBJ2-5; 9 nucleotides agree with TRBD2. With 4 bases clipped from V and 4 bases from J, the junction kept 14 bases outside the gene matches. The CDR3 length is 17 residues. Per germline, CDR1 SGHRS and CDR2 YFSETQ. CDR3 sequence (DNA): TGCGCCAGCAGCCCCGGGGCGGTAGCGGGAGAGCCAGAGACCCAGTACTTC. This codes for CASSPGAVAGEPETQYF.

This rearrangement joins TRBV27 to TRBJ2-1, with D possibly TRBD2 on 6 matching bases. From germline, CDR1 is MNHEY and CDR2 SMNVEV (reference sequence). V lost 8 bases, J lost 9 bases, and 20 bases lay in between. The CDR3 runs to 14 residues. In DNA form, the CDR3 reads TGTGCCAGCTCCCCTAGGGGCGGGGCCACTGAGCAGTTCTTC. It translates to CASSPRGGATEQFF.

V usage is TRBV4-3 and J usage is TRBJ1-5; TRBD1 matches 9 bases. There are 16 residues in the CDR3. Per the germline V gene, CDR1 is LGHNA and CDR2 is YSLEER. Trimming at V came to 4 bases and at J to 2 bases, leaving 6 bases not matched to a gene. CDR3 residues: CASSPGTGWGNQPQHF. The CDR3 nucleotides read TGCGCCAGCAGCCCTGGGACAGGGTGGGGCAATCAGCCCCAGCATTTT.

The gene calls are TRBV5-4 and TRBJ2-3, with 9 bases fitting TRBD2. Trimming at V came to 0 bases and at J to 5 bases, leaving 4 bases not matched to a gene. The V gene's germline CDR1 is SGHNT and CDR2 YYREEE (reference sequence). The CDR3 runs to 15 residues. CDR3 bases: TGTGCCAGCAGCTTGGATCCGACTAGCGGAGATACGCAGTATTTT. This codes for CASSLDPTSGDTQYF.

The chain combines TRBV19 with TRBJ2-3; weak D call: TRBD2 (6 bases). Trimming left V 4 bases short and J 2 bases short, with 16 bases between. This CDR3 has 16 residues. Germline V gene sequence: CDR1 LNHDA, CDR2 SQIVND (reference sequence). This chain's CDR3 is CASSTGLSPVTDTQYF. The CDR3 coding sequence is TGTGCCAGTAGTACCGGACTATCCCCCGTCACAGATACGCAGTATTTT.

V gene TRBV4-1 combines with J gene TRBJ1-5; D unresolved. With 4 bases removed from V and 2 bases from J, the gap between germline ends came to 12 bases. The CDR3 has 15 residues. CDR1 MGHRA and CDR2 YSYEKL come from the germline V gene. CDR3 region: CASSPRGGGNQPQHF. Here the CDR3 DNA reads TGCGCCAGCAGCCCCCGGGGAGGAGGCAATCAGCCCCAGCATTTT.

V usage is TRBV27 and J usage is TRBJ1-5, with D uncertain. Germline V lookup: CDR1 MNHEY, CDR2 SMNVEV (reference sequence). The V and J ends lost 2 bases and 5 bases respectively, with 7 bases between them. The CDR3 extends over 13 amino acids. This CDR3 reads CASSLELDQPQHF. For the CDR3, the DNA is TGTGCCAGCAGTTTAGAGCTGGATCAGCCCCAGCATTTT.

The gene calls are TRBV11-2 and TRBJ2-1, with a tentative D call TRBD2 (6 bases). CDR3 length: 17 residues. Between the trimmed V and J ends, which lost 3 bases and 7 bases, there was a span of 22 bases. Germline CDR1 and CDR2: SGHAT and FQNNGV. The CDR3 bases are TGTGCCAGCAGCTTCTTCATCGGGACTCCCAGGGAGAATGAGCAGTTCTTC. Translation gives CASSFFIGTPRENEQFF.

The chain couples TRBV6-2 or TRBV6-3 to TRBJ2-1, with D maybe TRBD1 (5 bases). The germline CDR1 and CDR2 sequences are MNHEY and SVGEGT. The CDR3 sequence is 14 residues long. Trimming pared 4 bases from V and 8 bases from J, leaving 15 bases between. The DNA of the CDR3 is TGTGCCAGCAGTTGGCTCAGGGTTGGGGATGAGCAGTTCTTC. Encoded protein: CASSWLRVGDEQFF.